A few counts support the clone carrying this T cell receptor (beta chain). A read error may account for a junction end that differs from germline. This sample stems from a study of cytomegalovirus exposure and HLA in healthy donors. Separate from the approximately 670-subject first cohort, the approximately 120-subject validation cohort was the one that the donors belonged to. Libraries were prepared by immunoSEQ multiplex PCR; TCRdb keeps only in-frame clonotypes and omits some of them. The sample lists some 150,000 clones, approximately 92% occurring once. This sequence was found in a woman between 18 and 29 years old in good health and CMV-seropositive. Sequenced: PBMCs.

In DNA, the CDR3 is TGTGCCACCAGTTGGCGGACTAGCGTGCACGAGCAGTACTTC. Protein: CATSWRTSVHEQYF. V is TRBV6-5 and J is TRBJ2-7; 9 nucleotides align to TRBD2. In germline, CDR1 is MNHEY, CDR2 SVGAGI. The CDR3 has 14 residues.